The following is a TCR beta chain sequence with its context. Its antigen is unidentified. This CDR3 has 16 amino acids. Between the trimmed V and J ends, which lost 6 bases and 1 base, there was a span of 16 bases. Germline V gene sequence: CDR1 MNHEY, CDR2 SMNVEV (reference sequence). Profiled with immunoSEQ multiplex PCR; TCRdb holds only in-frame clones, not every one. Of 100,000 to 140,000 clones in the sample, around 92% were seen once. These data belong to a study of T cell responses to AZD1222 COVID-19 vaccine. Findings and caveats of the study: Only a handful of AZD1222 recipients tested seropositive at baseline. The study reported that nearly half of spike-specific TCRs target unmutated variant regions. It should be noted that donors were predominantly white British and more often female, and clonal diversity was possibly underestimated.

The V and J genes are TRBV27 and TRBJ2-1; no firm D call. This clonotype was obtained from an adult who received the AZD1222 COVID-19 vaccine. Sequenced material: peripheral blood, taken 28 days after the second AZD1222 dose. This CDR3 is CASSPRLLGSYNEQFF. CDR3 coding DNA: TGTGCCAGCAGCCCTCGACTCCTTGGTTCCTACAATGAGCAGTTCTTC.